The 8 T cell receptor beta chains below all came from one sample that was sequenced in a study of blood T cell repertoires in COVID-19. Clones were sequenced by immunoSEQ multiplex PCR, and TCRdb holds only the in-frame ones, with some missing. Among about 140,000 clones listed, more than 65% were seen once. The sample was peripheral blood. The receptors derive from a human donor in a cohort sampled during active COVID-19.

The V gene is TRBV28, the J gene TRBJ1-1, with D hard to call. Germline V gene sequence: CDR1 MDHEN, CDR2 SYDVKM. The CDR3 consists of 14 residues. V was pared by 7 bases and J by 8 bases, with 20 bases between. CDR3 region: CASMGGSQGKEAFF. The CDR3 coding sequence is TGTGCCAGCATGGGAGGGTCCCAAGGGAAAGAAGCTTTCTTT.

V is TRBV5-1 and J is TRBJ1-4, with 7 bases aligning to TRBD1. CDR1 is SGHRS, CDR2 YFSETQ, per germline. The CDR3 runs to 15 residues. J gave up 5 bases and V 0 bases, and 4 bases lay outside the gene matches. The CDR3 bases are TGCGCCAGCAGCTTGGAGGGACAGAGAAATGAAAAACTGTTTTTT. This gives the protein CASSLEGQRNEKLFF.

The chain has TRBV7-2 and TRBJ2-5; 7 bases agree with TRBD1. This CDR3 has 14 amino acids. Per germline, CDR1 SGHTA and CDR2 FQGNSA. V was clipped by 5 bases and J by 2 bases; unmatched bases: 5. The CDR3, as DNA: TGTGCCAGCAGCAGGGACAGAATACAAGAGACCCAGTACTTC. Translated, it gives CASSRDRIQETQYF.

The gene calls are TRBV10-3 and TRBJ1-4; 9 nucleotides match TRBD1. The CDR3 consists of 13 residues. After removal of 10 bases from V and 8 bases from J, the junction contained 8 bases not matched to a gene. Germline CDR1 ENHRY, CDR2 SYGVKD. The CDR3 sequence is CATRDRVEEKLFF. The CDR3 nucleotides read TGTGCCACAAGGGACAGGGTGGAGGAAAAACTGTTTTTT.

This CDR3 reads CAIRPGQGRETQYF. In DNA, the CDR3 is TGTGCCATCAGGCCGGGACAGGGTAGAGAGACCCAGTACTTC. The V call is TRBV10-3, the J call TRBJ2-5, with 9 bases lining up with TRBD1. V trimming: 6 bases; J trimming: 4 bases; junction bases outside the gene matches: 6. This CDR3 is built from 14 residues. CDR1 is ENHRY and CDR2 is SYGVKD in the germline V gene.

The chain carries TRBV5-3 and TRBJ2-3, with TRBD2 matching 12 bases. TRBV5-3 is reported as an ORF; its role is uncertain. The CDR3 is made up of 15 amino acids. Trimming removed 4 bases from V and 8 bases from J; junction bases left unmatched: 8. DNA for the CDR3: TGTGCCAGAAGCATGCGACTAGCGGGGGCGGTTACGCAGTATTTT. Amino acids: CARSMRLAGAVTQYF.

The genes are TRBV14 and TRBJ2-3; D not certain. Germline V lookup: CDR1 SGHDN, CDR2 FVKESK. This CDR3 is built from 15 residues. Trimming removed 0 bases from V and 2 bases from J, with 9 bases in between. In DNA, the CDR3 is TGTGCCAGCAGCCAAGACGGTCTCTACACAGATACGCAGTATTTT. It encodes CASSQDGLYTDTQYF.

The rearrangement links TRBV7-2 to TRBJ2-7; possibly TRBD2 for D (7 bases). V was pared by 2 bases and J by 13 bases, with 15 bases between. The CDR3 has 12 residues. Germline V CDR1 and CDR2: SGHTA, FQGNSA. CDR3 loop: CASSLSRGGVYF. DNA for the CDR3: TGTGCCAGCAGCTTAAGTAGGGGGGGCGTATACTTC.